These 3 T cell receptor beta chains originate from one sample sequenced in a study of resident and recirculating memory T cells in vitiligo. This table comes from immunoSEQ multiplex PCR, and its TCRdb copy is limited to in-frame clones, with some not included. The table has tens of thousands of clones, approximately 90% seen once. The sample consisted of blood. The receptors stem from a male donor with vitiligo.

This clone has only one observation. The V call is TRBV18, the J call TRBJ1-2; D is unclear. Germline CDR1 KGHSH, CDR2 LQKENI. The CDR3 loop spans 14 amino acids. V lost 3 bases to trimming and J lost 4 bases, with 12 bases between them. The CDR3 spells CASSPLGFSYGYTF. The CDR3 DNA reads TGTGCCAGCTCACCCCTCGGTTTTAGCTATGGCTACACCTTC.

The CDR3 loop is CASSLRQGGGTFF. DNA of the CDR3: TGTGCCAGCAGTTTAAGACAGGGGGGCGGGACTTTCTTT. The chain links TRBV27 to TRBJ1-1; 9 bases match TRBD1. In germline, CDR1 is MNHEY, CDR2 SMNVEV (reference sequence). This CDR3 contains 13 residues. V was pared by 2 bases and J by 12 bases, with 7 bases of the junction left unmatched.

V usage is TRBV6-5 and J usage is TRBJ2-7; TRBD1 is a possible D gene (6 bases). This CDR3 is built from 15 residues. Per the germline V gene, CDR1 is MNHEY and CDR2 is SVGAGI. Trimming removed 5 bases at V and 0 bases at J, with 14 bases between. CDR3 in DNA: TGTGCCAGCAGTAAACGACAGGACAGCTCCTACGAGCAGTACTTC. Its protein is CASSKRQDSSYEQYF.